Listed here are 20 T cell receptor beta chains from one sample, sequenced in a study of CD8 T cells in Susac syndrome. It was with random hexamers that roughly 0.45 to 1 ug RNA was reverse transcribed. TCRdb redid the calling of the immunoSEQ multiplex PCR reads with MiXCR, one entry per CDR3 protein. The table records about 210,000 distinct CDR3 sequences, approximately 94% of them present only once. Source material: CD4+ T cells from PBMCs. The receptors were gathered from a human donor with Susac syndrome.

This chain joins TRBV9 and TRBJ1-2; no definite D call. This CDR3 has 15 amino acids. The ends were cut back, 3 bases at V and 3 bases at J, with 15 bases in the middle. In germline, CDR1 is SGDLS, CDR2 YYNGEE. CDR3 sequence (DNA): TGTGCCAGCAGCGCCAGTCGCCTCCACGACTATGGCTACACCTTC. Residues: CASSASRLHDYGYTF.

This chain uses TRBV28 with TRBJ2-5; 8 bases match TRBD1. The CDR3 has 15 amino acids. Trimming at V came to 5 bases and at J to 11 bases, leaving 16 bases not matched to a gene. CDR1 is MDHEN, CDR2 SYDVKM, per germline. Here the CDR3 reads CASSPPDRAALGQYF. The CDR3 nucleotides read TGTGCCAGCAGTCCTCCGGACAGGGCGGCCCTCGGACAGTACTTC. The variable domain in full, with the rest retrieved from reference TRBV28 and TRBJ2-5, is DVKVTQSSRYLVKRTGEKVFLECVQDMDHENMFWYRQDPGLGLRLIYFSYDVKMKEKGDIPEGYSVSREKKERFSLILESASTNQTSMYLCASSPPDRAALGQYFGPGTRLLVL.

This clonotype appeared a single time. This CDR3 reads CSAREGETQYF. As DNA, the CDR3 is TGCAGCGCAAGGGAGGGAGAGACCCAGTACTTC. This chain uses TRBV29-1 with TRBJ2-5, with 7 bases aligning to TRBD2. Trimming cost V 7 bases and J 4 bases; bases outside gene matches: 3. Germline CDR1 is SQVTM and CDR2 is ANQGSEA. This CDR3 has 11 amino acids.

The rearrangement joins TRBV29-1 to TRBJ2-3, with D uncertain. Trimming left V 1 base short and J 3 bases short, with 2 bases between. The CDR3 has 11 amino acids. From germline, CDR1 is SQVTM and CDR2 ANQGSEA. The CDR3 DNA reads TGCAGCGTTGAAGTTACAGATACGCAGTATTTT. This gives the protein CSVEVTDTQYF.

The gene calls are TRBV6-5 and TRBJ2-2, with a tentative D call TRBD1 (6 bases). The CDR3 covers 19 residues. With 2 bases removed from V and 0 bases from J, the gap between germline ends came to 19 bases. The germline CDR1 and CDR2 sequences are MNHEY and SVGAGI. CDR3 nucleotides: TGTGCCAGCAGTTACCGAAACATTCCCGGGACACCGAACACCGGGGAGCTGTTTTTT. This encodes CASSYRNIPGTPNTGELFF.

The CDR3 region is CSAWGASADTQYF. The CDR3 nucleotides are TGCAGTGCTTGGGGGGCCTCGGCAGATACGCAGTATTTT. The chain is built from TRBV20-1 and TRBJ2-3; tentatively, D is TRBD1 or TRBD2 (6 bases each). Trimming took 5 bases from V and 4 from J, leaving 13 bases between them. Germline V gene sequence: CDR1 DFQATT, CDR2 SNEGSKA (reference sequence). The CDR3 runs to 13 residues.

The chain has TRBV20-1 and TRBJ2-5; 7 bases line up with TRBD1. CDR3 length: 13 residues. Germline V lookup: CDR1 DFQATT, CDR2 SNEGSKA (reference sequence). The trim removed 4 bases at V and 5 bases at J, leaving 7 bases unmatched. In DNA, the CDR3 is TGCAGTGCTAAGACTACAGGGGTGGAGACCCAGTACTTC. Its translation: CSAKTTGVETQYF.

The CDR3 here is CASSPWGANYGYTF. The CDR3 DNA reads TGTGCCAGCAGCCCGTGGGGGGCGAACTATGGCTACACCTTC. The chain links TRBV14 to TRBJ1-2, with D possibly being TRBD1 (6 bases). The CDR3 is 14 amino acids. Between the trimmed V and J ends, which lost 4 bases and 2 bases, there was a span of 11 bases. Per the germline V gene, CDR1 is SGHDN and CDR2 is FVKESK.

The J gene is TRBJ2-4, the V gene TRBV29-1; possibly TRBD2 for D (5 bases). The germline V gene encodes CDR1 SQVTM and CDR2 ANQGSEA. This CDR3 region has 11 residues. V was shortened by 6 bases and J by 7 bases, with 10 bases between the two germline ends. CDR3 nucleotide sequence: TGCAGCGTCTCCCCGGGGAACATTCAGTACTTC. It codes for CSVSPGNIQYF.

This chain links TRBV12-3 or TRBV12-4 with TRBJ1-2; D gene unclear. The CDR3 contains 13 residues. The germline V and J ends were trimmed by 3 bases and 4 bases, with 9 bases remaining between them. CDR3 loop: CASSFRGSYGYTF. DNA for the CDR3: TGTGCCAGCAGTTTCCGAGGGTCCTATGGCTACACCTTC.

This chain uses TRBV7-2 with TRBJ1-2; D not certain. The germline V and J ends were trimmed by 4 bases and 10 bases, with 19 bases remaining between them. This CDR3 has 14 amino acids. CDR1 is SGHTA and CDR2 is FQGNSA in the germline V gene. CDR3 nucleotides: TGTGCCAGCAGCTCCCCGGGTGGCTTCAACTCCTACACCTTC. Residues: CASSSPGGFNSYTF.

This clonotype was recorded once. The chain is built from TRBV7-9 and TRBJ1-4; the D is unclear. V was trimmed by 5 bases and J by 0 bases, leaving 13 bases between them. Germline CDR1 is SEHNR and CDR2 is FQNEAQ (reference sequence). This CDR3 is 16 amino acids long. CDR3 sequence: CASSPLKDATNEKLFF. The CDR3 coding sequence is TGTGCCAGCAGCCCCCTGAAGGATGCAACTAATGAAAAACTGTTTTTT.

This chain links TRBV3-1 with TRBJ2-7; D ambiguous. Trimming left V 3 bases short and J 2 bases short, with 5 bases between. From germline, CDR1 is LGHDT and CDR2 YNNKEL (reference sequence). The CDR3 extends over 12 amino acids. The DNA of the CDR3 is TGTGCCAGCAGCCATCTTCCCTACGAGCAGTACTTC. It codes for CASSHLPYEQYF.

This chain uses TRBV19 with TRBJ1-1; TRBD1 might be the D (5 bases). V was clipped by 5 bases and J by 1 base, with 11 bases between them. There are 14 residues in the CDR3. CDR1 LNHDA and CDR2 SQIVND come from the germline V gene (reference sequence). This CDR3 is CASSPLGGNTEAFF. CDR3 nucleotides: TGTGCCAGTAGTCCCCTGGGGGGGAACACTGAAGCTTTCTTT.

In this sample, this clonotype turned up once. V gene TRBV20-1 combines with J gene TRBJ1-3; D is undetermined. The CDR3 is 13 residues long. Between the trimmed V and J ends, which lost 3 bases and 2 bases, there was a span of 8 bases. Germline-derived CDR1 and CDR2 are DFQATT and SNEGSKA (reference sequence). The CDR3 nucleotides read TGCAGTGCTAGTTGGGCCGCTGGAAACACCATATATTTT. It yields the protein CSASWAAGNTIYF.

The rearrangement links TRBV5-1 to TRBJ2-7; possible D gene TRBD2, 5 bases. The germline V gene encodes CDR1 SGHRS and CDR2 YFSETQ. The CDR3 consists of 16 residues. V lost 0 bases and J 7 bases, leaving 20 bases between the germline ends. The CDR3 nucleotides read TGCGCCAGCAGCTTGGGTCTTTCAGGAGGATCTGGTGAGCAGTACTTC. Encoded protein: CASSLGLSGGSGEQYF. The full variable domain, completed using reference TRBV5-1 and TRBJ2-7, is KAGVTQTPRYLIKTRGQQVTLSCSPISGHRSVSWYQQTPGQGLQFLFEYFSETQRNKGNFPGRFSGRQFSNSRSEMNVSTLELGDSALYLCASSLGLSGGSGEQYFGPGTRLTVT.

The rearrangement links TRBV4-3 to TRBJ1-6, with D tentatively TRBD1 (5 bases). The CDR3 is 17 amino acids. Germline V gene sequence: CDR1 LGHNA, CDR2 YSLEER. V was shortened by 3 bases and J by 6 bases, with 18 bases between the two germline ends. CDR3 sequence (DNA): TGCGCCAGCAGCCAGAGTGGGGAGACAGCCTCTAATTCACCCCTCCACTTT. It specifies CASSQSGETASNSPLHF.

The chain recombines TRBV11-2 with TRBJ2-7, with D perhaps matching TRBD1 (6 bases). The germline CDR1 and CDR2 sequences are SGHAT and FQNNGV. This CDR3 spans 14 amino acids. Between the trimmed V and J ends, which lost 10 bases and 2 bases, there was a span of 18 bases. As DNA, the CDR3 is TGTGCCACTACGTCAGGGGTTCTGACCTACGAGCAGTACTTC. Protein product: CATTSGVLTYEQYF.

This CDR3 reads CASSRSNEQFF. CDR3 DNA: TGTGCCAGCAGCCGAAGCAATGAGCAGTTCTTC. The chain carries TRBV5-4 and TRBJ2-1, with no clear D. The CDR3 is made up of 11 amino acids. The germline CDR1 and CDR2 sequences are SGHNT and YYREEE (reference sequence). The germline V and J ends were trimmed by 4 bases and 6 bases, with 5 bases remaining between them.

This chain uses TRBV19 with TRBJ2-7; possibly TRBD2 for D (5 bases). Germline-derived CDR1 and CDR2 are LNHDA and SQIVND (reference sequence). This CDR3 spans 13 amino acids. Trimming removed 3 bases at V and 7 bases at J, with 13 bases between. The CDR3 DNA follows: TGTGCCAGTAGTATGAGGGCTTTCGGGGAGCAGTACTTC. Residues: CASSMRAFGEQYF. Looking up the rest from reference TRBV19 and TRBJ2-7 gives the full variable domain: DGGITQSPKYLFRKEGQNVTLSCEQNLNHDAMYWYRQDPGQGLRLIYYSQIVNDFQKGDIAEGYSVSREKKESFPLTVTSAQKNPTAFYLCASSMRAFGEQYFGPGTRLTVT.